This TCR beta chain was captured by sequencing in a study of T cells after yellow fever vaccination (dated by TCRdb to the late 2010s). Background on the whole study: The SMART-Seq v4 Ultra Low Input RNA kit was used to prepare libraries from fractions with low cell numbers. To follow T-cell clones before and after both primary and booster YFV17D yellow fever vaccination, bulk TCR alpha and beta repertoires underwent longitudinal sequencing. The cohort comprised two healthy male donors, one aged 18 to 30 and one aged 30 to 40 years. Blood was collected at multiple timepoints before and after primary and secondary immunization, and bulk PBMC replicates and cell subsets were isolated. The paper as a whole reports these results and caveats: After the booster, most of the clones that had expanded following primary vaccination were detected again (almost 98% of CD4 and 80% to 90% of CD8), which suggests that memory was broadly maintained. The secondary T-cell response was found to be weaker but faster than the primary response, with a peak reached on day 5 rather than on day 15. Because only a couple of donors were included in the study, the extent to which the findings can be generalized is limited. A small fraction of clonotypes appeared in both the CD4 and CD8 compartments, likely as a result of convergent recombination. FACS-sorted repertoires could contain abundant contaminating clonotypes from the bulk population, so computational filtering was required.

TCR cDNA was synthesized by 5'RACE template switching, which introduced a universal primer site and unique molecular identifiers. Priming for cDNA synthesis came from both the TCR alpha and TCR beta constant segments. Libraries were amplified in two PCR steps, with sample barcodes and sequencing adapters added in the second step. Sequencing of the libraries was done on either Illumina HiSeq 2500 (2x100 bp) or NovaSeq (2x150 bp). The source study handled its data this way. MIGEC was used to demultiplex reads and collapse the reads into UMI consensus sequences, and MiXCR was used for V(D)J alignment. Clonotypes responding to the vaccine were identified with edgeR on replicate PBMC samples, with the criteria of FDR below 0.01 and a log2 fold change above 5 up to day 15. CD4 or CD8 identity was assigned to each bulk clonotype according to whether the clonotype was present at higher abundance in the sequenced CD4 repertoire or the sequenced CD8 repertoire. The raw public reads went through TCRdb reprocessing: fastp at Q25, MiXCR clone calling, in-frame beta chains kept. Merged by CDR3 protein, the rows form single entries marked with the most common genes and DNA. The V and J calls and clone size are TCRdb's, not the authors'. This sample gives 350,000 to 450,000 distinct CDR3 sequences in total; 6.2% of them show up just once. In total, the top ten clones hold about 15% of the sample.

From the germline V gene, CDR1 is SGDLS and CDR2 is YYNGEE. Ends trimmed: V by 3 bases, J by 1 base; bases unmatched to a gene: 9. Including cysteine and phenylalanine, the CDR3 has 16 amino acids. CDR3 DNA is the only sequence kept; it has 48 bases, read in frame from the first base. The sample's treatment or condition, from its label and the paper: live attenuated yellow fever vaccine strain. At each blood-draw timepoint, two biological replicates of bulk PBMCs were obtained. PBMCs were isolated from peripheral blood using a standard Ficoll-Paque protocol. TriZol was used to extract RNA from bulk PBMCs, from CD4 and CD8 fractions, and from dextramer-positive and dextramer-negative fractions. This clonotype was seen ten or more times. Its cognate antigen has yet to be identified. The input lacks base qualities; no much larger clone sits a single base away.

Source: PBMCs, taken 5 days after the yellow fever booster vaccination. The chain joins TRBV9 to TRBJ2-7; 8 of the junction bases match TRBD1. The clonotype originates from a man younger than 40 who received the YFV17D yellow fever vaccine. The base sequence is TGTGCCAGCAGCGCGACCGGGGGACAGGTTTCCTACGAGCAGTACTTC. It translates as CASSATGGQVSYEQYF.